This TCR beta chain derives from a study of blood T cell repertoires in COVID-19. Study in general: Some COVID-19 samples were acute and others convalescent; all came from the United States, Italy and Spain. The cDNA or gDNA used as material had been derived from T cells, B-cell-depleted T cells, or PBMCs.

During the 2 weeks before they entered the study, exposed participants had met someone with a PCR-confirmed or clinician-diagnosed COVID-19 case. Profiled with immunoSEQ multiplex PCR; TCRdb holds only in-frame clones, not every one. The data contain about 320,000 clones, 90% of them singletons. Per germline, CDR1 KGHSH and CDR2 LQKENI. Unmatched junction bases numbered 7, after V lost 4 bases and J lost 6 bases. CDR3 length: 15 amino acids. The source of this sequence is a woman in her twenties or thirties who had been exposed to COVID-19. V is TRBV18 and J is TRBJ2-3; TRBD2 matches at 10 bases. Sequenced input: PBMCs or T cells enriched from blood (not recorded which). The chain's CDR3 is CASSLRLAGGDTQYF. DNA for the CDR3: TGTGCCAGCTCACTGCGACTAGCGGGCGGGGATACGCAGTATTTT.